This T cell receptor beta chain originates from a study of a mutant IDH1 vaccine in newly diagnosed glioma. The overall study: Treated patients, averaging 40.4 years, were roughly 60% male and approximately 38% female. The earlier regimen, radiotherapy, temozolomide, or both, was most often both. Study-level findings and limits: Immune responses arising from the vaccine appeared in about 93% of patients.

Some clones are missing from TCRdb's copy, which holds only in-frame ones; the method was immunoSEQ multiplex PCR. The sample includes about 98,000 clones, around nine tenths of them seen just once. The time point here: baseline, week 1 (first vaccination visit). As for treatment: pre-vaccination baseline after standard-of-care therapy. Donor tumors were new WHO grade 3 or 4 IDH1-mutant, ATRX-lost astrocytomas. Note on this clone: Its antigen is currently unknown.

Germline CDR1 and CDR2: SGHAT and FQNNGV. There are 13 residues in the CDR3. V shed 1 base and J shed 6 bases, with 9 bases lying between them. The material was PBMCs, obtained from a glioma patient treated with radiotherapy, temozolomide or both. The clonotype was recovered from a woman between 45 and 60 years old with glioma. This chain uses TRBV11-2 with TRBJ1-2; D remains unclear. The CDR3 nucleotides are TGTGCCAGCAGCTTAGTGCTTGGAGATGGCTACACCTTC. It translates to CASSLVLGDGYTF.